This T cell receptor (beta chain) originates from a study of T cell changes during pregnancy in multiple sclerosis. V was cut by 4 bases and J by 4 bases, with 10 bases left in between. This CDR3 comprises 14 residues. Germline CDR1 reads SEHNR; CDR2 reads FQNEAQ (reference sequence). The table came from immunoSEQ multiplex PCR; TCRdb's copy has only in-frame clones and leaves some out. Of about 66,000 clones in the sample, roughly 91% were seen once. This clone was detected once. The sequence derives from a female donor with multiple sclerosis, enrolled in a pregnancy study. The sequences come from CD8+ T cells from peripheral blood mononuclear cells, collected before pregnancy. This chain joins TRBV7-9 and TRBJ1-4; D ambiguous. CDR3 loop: CASSSQEDNEKLFF. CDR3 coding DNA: TGTGCCAGCAGCTCCCAGGAAGATAATGAAAAACTGTTTTTT.